Here is one T cell receptor (beta chain) with its context. Every participating donor contributed 7.5 to 10 milliliters of peripheral blood through a draw. The data stem from a study of blood T cells in healthy people across ages. Through a sample-barcoded 5' primer and a J-beta primer mix, a second PCR was run for roughly 6 to 12 cycles. TCRdb analysed the 5' RACE reads with MiXCR anew, one entry per CDR3 protein. Of fewer than 2 million distinct CDR3 sequences in the sample, about 39% were seen once. Sequenced material: blood. The sequence derives from a human donor in good health.

The CDR3: CASTPTPGYNEQYF. The CDR3 region has the DNA TGTGCCAGCACCCCCACCCCAGGGTATAACGAGCAGTACTTC. The chain is built from TRBV7-2 and TRBJ2-7; maybe TRBD1 (5 bases). V shed 7 bases and J shed 5 bases, with 18 bases lying between them. This CDR3 spans 14 amino acids. CDR1 and CDR2 from the germline V gene are SGHTA and FQGNSA.